This TCR beta chain came from a study of identical twins. Findings and limits, study-wide: In monozygotic twins, models underestimated the sharing of out-of-frame TCR alpha. Fewer insertions were carried by abundant cord blood beta clonotypes, but none was seen in memory repertoires.

In regard to this clonotype: The antigen remains unidentified.

Germline V gene lookup returns CDR1 ENHRY and CDR2 SYGVKD. This CDR3 contains 17 residues. With 6 bases clipped from V and 2 bases from J, the junction kept 15 bases outside the gene matches. From the 5' RACE reads, TCRdb called clonotypes with MiXCR, one entry per CDR3 protein. Of about 570,000 distinct CDR3 sequences in the sample, more than 9% were seen once. This same sample was also part of a study on yellow fever vaccine responses in identical twins.

The sequenced material came from PBMCs. The source is a woman aged 18-29 years in good health. The chain employs TRBV10-3 and TRBJ2-7; 8 nucleotides agree with TRBD2. CDR3 DNA: TGTGCCATCAGCTCCTCCGGGACTAGGAGGGACACCTACGAGCAGTACTTC. Translated, it gives CAISSSGTRRDTYEQYF.